A single sample gave rise to the 2 T cell receptor beta chains below, sequenced in a study of beta chain features in type 1 diabetes. General study findings and limits: Patients with Type 1 diabetes showed moderately but significantly shorter TCRB CDR3s in all four CD4+ subsets.

The entirety of the isolated RNA underwent reverse transcription, so expressed TCRB transcripts were sequenced. Using immunoSEQ multiplex PCR, the repertoire was profiled, and TCRdb retains in-frame clones only, with some absent. The data hold roughly 70,000 clones, with nearly 50% observed a single time. These receptors lack a known antigen. Sequencing was carried out using central memory CD4+ T cells from blood. These receptors all come from a man aged 30 to 39 with type 1 diabetes.

This clone was observed a handful of times. The chain couples TRBV18 to TRBJ1-1; 9 nucleotides agree with TRBD1. The V segment lost 4 bases and the J segment 0 bases; nucleotides outside the gene matches: 3. The length of the CDR3 is 15 residues. Germline V CDR1 and CDR2: KGHSH, LQKENI. CDR3: CASSLGQGLNTEAFF. The CDR3 nucleotides are TGTGCCAGCTCACTGGGACAGGGATTGAACACTGAAGCTTTCTTT.

The gene calls are TRBV18 and TRBJ2-7; 7 bases line up with TRBD2. J was trimmed by 3 bases and V by 5 bases; bases with no gene match: 4. Germline V CDR1 and CDR2: KGHSH, LQKENI. This CDR3 region has 13 residues. The CDR3 loop is CASSRAGDYEQYF. The CDR3 DNA follows: TGTGCCAGCTCAAGGGCGGGGGACTACGAGCAGTACTTC.